This record covers a single TCR beta chain. Its specificity is not known. The data are from a study of shared clonotypes between healthy human individuals. Overall study results and limits: Despite large depth, rarefaction showed incomplete sorted-subset sequencing. Sharing of clonotypes among donors was expected to vary with sequencing depth.

The authors' processing: For the immunoSEQ data, sequences were junction-only without quality scores, so filtering differed. Here immunoSEQ multiplex PCR was the method, and the copy in TCRdb shows in-frame clones only, minus some. V and J calls and clone size are copied from that table; D and trimming were computed from the DNA. Here the sample spans about 710,000 clones, over 55% being singletons. The trim removed 5 bases at V and 12 bases at J, leaving 10 bases unmatched. CDR1 is SGHDT and CDR2 is YYEEEE in the germline V gene. The CDR3 is 13 amino acids. The sequenced sample was memory CD4+ T cells sorted from blood. As to subset: CD45RA-negative fraction. This chain joins TRBV5-6 and TRBJ2-1; 8 bases agree with TRBD2. This TCR came from a young woman in good health. CDR3 amino acids: CASRTLKAGAQFF. CDR3 in DNA: TGTGCCAGCAGAACGCTAAAAGCGGGAGCGCAGTTCTTC. The whole variable domain, filled in from reference TRBV5-6 and TRBJ2-1, reads DAGVTQSPTHLIKTRGQQVTLRCSPKSGHDTVSWYQQALGQGPQFIFQYYEEEERQRGNFPDRFSGHQFPNYSSELNVNALLLGDSALYLCASRTLKAGAQFFGPGTRLTVL.